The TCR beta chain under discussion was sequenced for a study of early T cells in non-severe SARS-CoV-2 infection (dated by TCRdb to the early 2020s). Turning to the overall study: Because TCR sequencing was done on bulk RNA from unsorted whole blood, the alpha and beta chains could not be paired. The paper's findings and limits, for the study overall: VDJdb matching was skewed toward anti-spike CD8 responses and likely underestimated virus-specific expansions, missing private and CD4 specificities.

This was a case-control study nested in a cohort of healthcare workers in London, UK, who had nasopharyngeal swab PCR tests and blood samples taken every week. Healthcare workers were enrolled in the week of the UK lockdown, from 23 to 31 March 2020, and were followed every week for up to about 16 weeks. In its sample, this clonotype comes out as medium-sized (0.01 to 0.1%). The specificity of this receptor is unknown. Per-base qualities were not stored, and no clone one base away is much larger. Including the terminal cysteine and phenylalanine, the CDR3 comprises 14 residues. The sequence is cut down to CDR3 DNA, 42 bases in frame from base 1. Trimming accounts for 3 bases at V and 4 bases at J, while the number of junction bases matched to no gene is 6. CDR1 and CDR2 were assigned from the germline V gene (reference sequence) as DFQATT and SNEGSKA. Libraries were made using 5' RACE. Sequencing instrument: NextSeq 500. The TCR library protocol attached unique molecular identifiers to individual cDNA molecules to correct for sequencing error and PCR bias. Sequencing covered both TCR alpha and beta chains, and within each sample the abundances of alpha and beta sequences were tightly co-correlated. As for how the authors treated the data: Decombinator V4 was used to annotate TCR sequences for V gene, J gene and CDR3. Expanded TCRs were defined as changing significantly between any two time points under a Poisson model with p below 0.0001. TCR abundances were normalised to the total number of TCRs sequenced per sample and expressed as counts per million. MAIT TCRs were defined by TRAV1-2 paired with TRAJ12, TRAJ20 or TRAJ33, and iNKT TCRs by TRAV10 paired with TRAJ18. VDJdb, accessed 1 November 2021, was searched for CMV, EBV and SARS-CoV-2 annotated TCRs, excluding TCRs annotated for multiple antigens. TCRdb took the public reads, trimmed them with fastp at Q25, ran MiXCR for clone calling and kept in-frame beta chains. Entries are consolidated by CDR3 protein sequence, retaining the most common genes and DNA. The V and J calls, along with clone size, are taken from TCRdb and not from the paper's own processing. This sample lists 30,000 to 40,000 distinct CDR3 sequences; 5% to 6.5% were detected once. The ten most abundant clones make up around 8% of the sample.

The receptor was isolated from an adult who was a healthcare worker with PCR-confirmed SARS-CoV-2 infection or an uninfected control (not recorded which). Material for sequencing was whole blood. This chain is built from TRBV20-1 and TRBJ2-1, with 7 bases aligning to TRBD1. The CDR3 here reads CSASVGQTYNEQFF. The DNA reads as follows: TGCAGTGCTAGTGTGGGACAGACTTACAATGAGCAGTTCTTC.